The 32 T cell receptor beta chains presented below share a single source sample, sequenced in a study of CXCR3-negative and CXCR3-positive naive CD8 T cells. The TRB cDNA libraries were prepared by 5' RACE with UMI labels. TCRdb reprocessed the 5' RACE reads and reports one entry per CDR3 protein, with no DNA. This table lists some 130,000 distinct CDR3 sequences. The sequencing sample was made of naive CXCR3- CD8+ T cells from blood. Subset here: CD45RO-CCR7+CD27+CD95- naive CD8+ T cells lacking CXCR3 (TNR3-). Receptor source: a human donor in good health. Some clones in this sample may be carry-over from other donors' samples.

V is TRBV4-1 and J is TRBJ2-1; the D call of TRBD1 rests on TCRdb alone, since no DNA is present to check it. The CDR3 contains 16 residues. Germline V lookup: CDR1 MGHRA, CDR2 YSYEKL. The CDR3 sequence is CASSPHEGQGNNEQFF.

The rearrangement joins TRBV28 to TRBJ2-5; TCRdb returns TRBD1, unconfirmable since there is no DNA. The CDR3 consists of 14 residues. In germline, CDR1 is MDHEN, CDR2 SYDVKM. CDR3: CASSPRTGPGTQYF. The variable domain in full, completed from reference TRBV28 and TRBJ2-5, reads DVKVTQSSRYLVKRTGEKVFLECVQDMDHENMFWYRQDPGLGLRLIYFSYDVKMKEKGDIPEGYSVSREKKERFSLILESASTNQTSMYLCASSPRTGPGTQYFGPGTRLLVL.

The chain uses TRBV7-9 and TRBJ2-3. CDR3 length: 14 residues. Per germline, CDR1 SEHNR and CDR2 FQNEAQ (reference sequence). CDR3 sequence: CASSLDVNTDTQYF.

This sequence joins TRBV29-1 and TRBJ2-2; TCRdb lists TRBD2, though no DNA is available to test this call. The CDR3 sequence is 12 residues long. Germline CDR1 is SQVTM and CDR2 is ANQGSEA. The CDR3 sequence is CSVIGGTGELFF.

The chain uses TRBV19 and TRBJ1-5. The CDR3 totals 15 residues. Germline V gives CDR1 LNHDA, CDR2 SQIVND (reference sequence). CDR3 sequence: CASSIREALNQPQHF.

J is TRBJ2-5 and V is TRBV6-2 or TRBV6-3. Germline-derived CDR1 and CDR2 are MNHEY and SVGEGT. This CDR3 is built from 13 residues. The CDR3 region is CASSYSIRETQYF.

The gene calls are TRBV7-2 and TRBJ2-3. This CDR3 spans 15 amino acids. The V gene's germline CDR1 is SGHTA and CDR2 FQGNSA. CDR3 in amino acids: CASSVTGVGTDTQYF.

This chain links TRBV3-1 with TRBJ2-2. This CDR3 has 16 amino acids. CDR1 is LGHDT and CDR2 is YNNKEL in the germline V gene (reference sequence). CDR3 amino acids: CASSQDSGYPTGELFF.

The V gene is TRBV28, the J gene TRBJ2-7; TCRdb's D call, TRBD1, is unchecked because there is no DNA. The CDR3 totals 16 residues. Germline V lookup: CDR1 MDHEN, CDR2 SYDVKM. The CDR3 reads CASTLFQGAVSYKQYF.

CDR3 amino acids: CASSVAGTGPSYEQYF. This chain links TRBV9 with TRBJ2-7; TCRdb outputs TRBD1, but without DNA this stays unchecked. There are 16 residues in the CDR3. Per the germline V gene, CDR1 is SGDLS and CDR2 is YYNGEE.

The V and J genes are TRBV12-3 or TRBV12-4 and TRBJ2-1; TCRdb names TRBD2, which stays unverified in the absence of DNA. The CDR3 extends over 15 amino acids. The CDR3 region is CASSPPSGLNNEQFF.

This rearrangement joins TRBV9 to TRBJ2-7; TCRdb returns TRBD2, unconfirmable since there is no DNA. This CDR3 is 15 amino acids long. Per the germline V gene, CDR1 is SGDLS and CDR2 is YYNGEE. The CDR3 is CASSAGLAGVHEQYF.

The gene calls are TRBV12-3 or TRBV12-4 and TRBJ1-6; without DNA, the TCRdb call of TRBD1 cannot be checked. This CDR3 has 14 amino acids. The CDR3: CASTGNFYNSPLHF.

This chain connects TRBV28 to TRBJ2-1; TCRdb names TRBD1, which stays unverified in the absence of DNA. Germline V gives CDR1 MDHEN, CDR2 SYDVKM. CDR3 size: 15 residues. The CDR3 loop is CASSSILTANNEQFF.

CDR3 sequence: CASSMDFPPRVNEQFF. The chain carries TRBV19 and TRBJ2-1; TCRdb reports TRBD2, a call that lacks DNA to check it against. CDR1 and CDR2 from the germline V gene are LNHDA and SQIVND (reference sequence). This CDR3 has 16 amino acids.

The chain is built from TRBV7-8 and TRBJ2-5; the TRBD2 assignment by TCRdb is unverifiable without DNA. This CDR3 spans 13 amino acids. CDR1 is SGHVS and CDR2 is FQNEAQ in the germline V gene. CDR3 loop: CASSFSGGETQYF. The whole variable domain, remainder taken from reference TRBV7-8 and TRBJ2-5, is GAGVSQSPRYKVAKRGQDVALRCDPISGHVSLFWYQQALGQGPEFLTYFQNEAQLDKSGLPSDRFFAERPEGSVSTLKIQRTQQEDSAVYLCASSFSGGETQYFGPGTRLLVL.

The CDR3 reads CATSEAGASEQFF. The V gene is TRBV24-1, the J gene TRBJ2-1; TCRdb proposes TRBD1, but this gene call is untestable without DNA. The CDR3 totals 13 residues. Germline CDR1 reads KGHDR; CDR2 reads SFDVKD.

CDR3 residues: CATSRGMPNMNTEAFF. V usage is TRBV15 and J usage is TRBJ1-1. The V gene's germline CDR1 is LNHNV and CDR2 YYDKDF (reference sequence). The CDR3 consists of 16 residues.

The gene calls are TRBV10-3 and TRBJ2-1; without DNA, the TCRdb call of TRBD2 cannot be checked. CDR3 length: 15 amino acids. From germline, CDR1 is ENHRY and CDR2 SYGVKD. CDR3 loop: CAISTREGLGNEQFF.

The rearrangement joins TRBV5-1 to TRBJ2-7. Germline-derived CDR1 and CDR2 are SGHRS and YFSETQ. The CDR3 sequence is 15 residues long. The CDR3 is CASSLAAAAAYEQYF. The full variable domain, with the rest looked up from reference TRBV5-1 and TRBJ2-7, is KAGVTQTPRYLIKTRGQQVTLSCSPISGHRSVSWYQQTPGQGLQFLFEYFSETQRNKGNFPGRFSGRQFSNSRSEMNVSTLELGDSALYLCASSLAAAAAYEQYFGPGTRLTVT.

V is TRBV28 and J is TRBJ2-7; TCRdb's D call, TRBD1, is unchecked because there is no DNA. The germline V gene encodes CDR1 MDHEN and CDR2 SYDVKM. This CDR3 spans 16 amino acids. This CDR3 reads CASTPLWDRGSYEQYF.

The genes are TRBV28 and TRBJ2-7. Germline V gene sequence: CDR1 MDHEN, CDR2 SYDVKM. CDR3 size: 11 residues. CDR3 region: CASSLSPVQYF.

The chain links TRBV7-9 to TRBJ2-7; TCRdb picks TRBD2, but there is no DNA to check that call. CDR3 length equals 15 residues. Germline CDR1 SEHNR, CDR2 FQNEAQ (reference sequence). CDR3 residues: CASSRSGGHSYEQYF. The full variable domain, with the rest looked up from reference TRBV7-9 and TRBJ2-7, is DTGVSQNPRHKITKRGQNVTFRCDPISEHNRLYWYRQTLGQGPEFLTYFQNEAQLEKSRLLSDRFSAERPKGSFSTLEIQRTEQGDSAMYLCASSRSGGHSYEQYFGPGTRLTVT.

CDR3 sequence reads: CASSSAGTGFDEQFF. The chain has TRBV7-9 and TRBJ2-1; the D call from TCRdb, TRBD1, cannot be confirmed without DNA. This CDR3 comprises 15 residues. Germline assignment: CDR1 SEHNR and CDR2 FQNEAQ (reference sequence).

This sequence joins TRBV10-3 and TRBJ2-7; absent DNA, TCRdb's TRBD1 call cannot be checked. The V gene's germline CDR1 is ENHRY and CDR2 SYGVKD. CDR3 length equals 13 residues. This chain's CDR3 is CAISTGSHYEQYF.

The chain is built from TRBV19 and TRBJ2-1; TCRdb indicates TRBD2, and absent DNA this call remains unverified. CDR1 and CDR2 (germline): LNHDA, SQIVND (reference sequence). The CDR3 sequence is 14 residues long. CDR3 protein: CASSFNSRVDEQFF.

V gene TRBV6-5 combines with J gene TRBJ1-5. Germline CDR1 and CDR2: MNHEY and SVGAGI. This CDR3 region has 13 residues. The CDR3 sequence: CASSYSGTSPQHF.

V gene TRBV2 combines with J gene TRBJ2-1; TCRdb returns TRBD2, unconfirmable since there is no DNA. Germline-derived CDR1 and CDR2 are SNHLY and FYNNEI. The CDR3 runs to 18 residues. CDR3 loop: CASSGFPREGGAYNEQFF.

The chain carries TRBV4-1 and TRBJ2-2; TCRdb returns TRBD2, unconfirmable since there is no DNA. Per the germline V gene, CDR1 is MGHRA and CDR2 is YSYEKL. The CDR3 runs 15 residues. This chain's CDR3 is CASSQDSGATGELFF.

This rearrangement joins TRBV5-5 to TRBJ2-3. Germline lookup yields CDR1 SGHKS and CDR2 YYEKEE (reference sequence). The CDR3 length is 15 residues. This chain's CDR3 is CASSLFDNPTDTQYF.

V usage is TRBV6-5 and J usage is TRBJ2-5; TCRdb names TRBD2, which stays unverified in the absence of DNA. The germline V gene has CDR1 MNHEY and CDR2 SVGAGI. This CDR3 spans 15 amino acids. The CDR3 here is CASRLLADVQETQYF.

The chain couples TRBV29-1 to TRBJ2-7; TCRdb's assignment of TRBD1 cannot be checked, as there is no DNA. CDR3 size: 12 residues. Per the germline V gene, CDR1 is SQVTM and CDR2 is ANQGSEA. CDR3 in amino acids: CSVQGEDYEQYF.